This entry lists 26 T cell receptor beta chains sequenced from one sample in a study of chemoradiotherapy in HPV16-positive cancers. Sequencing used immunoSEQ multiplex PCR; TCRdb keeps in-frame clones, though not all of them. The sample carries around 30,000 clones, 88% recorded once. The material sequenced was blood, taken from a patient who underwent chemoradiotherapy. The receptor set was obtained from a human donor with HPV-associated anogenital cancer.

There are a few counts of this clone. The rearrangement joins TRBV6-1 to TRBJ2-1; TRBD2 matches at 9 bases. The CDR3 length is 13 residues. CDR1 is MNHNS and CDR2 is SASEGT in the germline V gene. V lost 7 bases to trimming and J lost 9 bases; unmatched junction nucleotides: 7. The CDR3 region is CASTFSGSGEQFF. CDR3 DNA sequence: TGTGCCAGCACCTTTAGCGGGAGCGGTGAGCAGTTCTTC.

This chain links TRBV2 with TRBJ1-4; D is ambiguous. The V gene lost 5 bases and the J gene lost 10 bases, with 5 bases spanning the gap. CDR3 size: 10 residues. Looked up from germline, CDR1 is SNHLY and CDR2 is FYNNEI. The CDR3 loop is CASSRGKLFF. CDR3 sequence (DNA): TGTGCCAGCAGTCGGGGAAAACTGTTTTTT. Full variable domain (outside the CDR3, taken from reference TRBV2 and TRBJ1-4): EPEVTQTPSHQVTQMGQEVILRCVPISNHLYFYWYRQILGQKVEFLVSFYNNEISEKSEIFDDQFSVERPDGSNFTLKIRSTKLEDSAMYFCASSRGKLFFGSGTQLSVL.

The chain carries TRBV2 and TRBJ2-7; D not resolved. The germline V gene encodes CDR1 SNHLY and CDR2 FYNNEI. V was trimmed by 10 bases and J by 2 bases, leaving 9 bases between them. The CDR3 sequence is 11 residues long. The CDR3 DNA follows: TGTGCCACCGCTCTCGCCTACGAGCAGTACTTC. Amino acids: CATALAYEQYF.

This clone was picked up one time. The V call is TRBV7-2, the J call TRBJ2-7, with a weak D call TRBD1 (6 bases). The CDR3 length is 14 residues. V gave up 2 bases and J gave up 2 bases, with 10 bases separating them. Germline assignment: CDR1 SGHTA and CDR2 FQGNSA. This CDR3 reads CASSLLQGPYEQYF. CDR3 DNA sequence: TGTGCCAGCAGCTTATTGCAGGGGCCCTACGAGCAGTACTTC.

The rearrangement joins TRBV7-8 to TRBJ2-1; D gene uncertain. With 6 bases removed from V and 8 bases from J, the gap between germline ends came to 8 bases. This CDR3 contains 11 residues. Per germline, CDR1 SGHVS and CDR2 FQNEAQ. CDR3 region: CASSSNYEQFF. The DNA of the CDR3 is TGTGCCAGCAGTTCTAACTATGAGCAGTTCTTC. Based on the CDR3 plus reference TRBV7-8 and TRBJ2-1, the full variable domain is GAGVSQSPRYKVAKRGQDVALRCDPISGHVSLFWYQQALGQGPEFLTYFQNEAQLDKSGLPSDRFFAERPEGSVSTLKIQRTQQEDSAVYLCASSSNYEQFFGPGTRLTVL.

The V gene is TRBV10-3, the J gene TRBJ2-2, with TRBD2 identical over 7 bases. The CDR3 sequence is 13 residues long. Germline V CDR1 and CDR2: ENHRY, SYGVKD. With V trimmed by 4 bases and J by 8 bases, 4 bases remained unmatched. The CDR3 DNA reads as TGTGCCATCAGTGGGACTAGTTCTGGGGAGCTGTTTTTT. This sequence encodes CAISGTSSGELFF.

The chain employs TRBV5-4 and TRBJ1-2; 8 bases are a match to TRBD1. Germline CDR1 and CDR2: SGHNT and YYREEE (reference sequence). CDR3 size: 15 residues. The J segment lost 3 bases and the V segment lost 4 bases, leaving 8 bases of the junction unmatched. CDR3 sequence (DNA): TGTGCCAGCAGCGACCGACAGGGGTTGGACTATGGCTACACCTTC. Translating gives CASSDRQGLDYGYTF.

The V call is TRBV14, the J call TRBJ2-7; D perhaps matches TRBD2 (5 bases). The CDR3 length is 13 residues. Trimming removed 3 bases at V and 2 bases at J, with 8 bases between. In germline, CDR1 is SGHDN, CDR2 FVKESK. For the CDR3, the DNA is TGTGCCAGCAGCCACGGACTGCCCTACGAGCAGTACTTC. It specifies CASSHGLPYEQYF. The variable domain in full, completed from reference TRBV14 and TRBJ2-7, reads EAGVTQFPSHSVIEKGQTVTLRCDPISGHDNLYWYRRVMGKEIKFLLHFVKESKQDESGMPNNRFLAERTGGTYSTLKVQPAELEDSGVYFCASSHGLPYEQYFGPGTRLTVT.

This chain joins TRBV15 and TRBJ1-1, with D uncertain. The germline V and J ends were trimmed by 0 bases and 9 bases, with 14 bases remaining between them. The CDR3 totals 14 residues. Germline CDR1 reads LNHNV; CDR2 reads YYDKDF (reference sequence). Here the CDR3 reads CATSRDSRLTQAFF. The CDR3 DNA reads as TGTGCCACCAGCAGAGATTCCCGATTAACTCAAGCTTTCTTT.

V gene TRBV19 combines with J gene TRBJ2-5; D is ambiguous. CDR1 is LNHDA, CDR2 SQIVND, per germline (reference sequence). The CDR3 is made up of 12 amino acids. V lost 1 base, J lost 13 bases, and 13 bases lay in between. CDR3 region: CASSIGLRETYF. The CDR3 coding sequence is TGTGCCAGTAGTATAGGTCTTCGCGAGACGTACTTC.

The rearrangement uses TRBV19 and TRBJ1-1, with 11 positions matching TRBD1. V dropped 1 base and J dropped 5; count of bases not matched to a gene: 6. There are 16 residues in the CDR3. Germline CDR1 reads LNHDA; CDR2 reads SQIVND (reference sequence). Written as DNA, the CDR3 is TGTGCCAGTAGTATAGGGACAGGGGGCCGGTGGACTGAAGCTTTCTTT. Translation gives CASSIGTGGRWTEAFF.

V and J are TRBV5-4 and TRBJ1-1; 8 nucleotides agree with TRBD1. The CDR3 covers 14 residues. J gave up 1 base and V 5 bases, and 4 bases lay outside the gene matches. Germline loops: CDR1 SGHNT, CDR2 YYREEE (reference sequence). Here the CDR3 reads CASSWGQENTEAFF. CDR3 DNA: TGTGCCAGCAGTTGGGGACAGGAGAACACTGAAGCTTTCTTT.

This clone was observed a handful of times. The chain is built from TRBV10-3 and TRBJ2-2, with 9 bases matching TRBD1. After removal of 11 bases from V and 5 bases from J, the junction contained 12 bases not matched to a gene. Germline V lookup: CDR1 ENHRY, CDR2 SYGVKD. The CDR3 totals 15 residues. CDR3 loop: CASRGDRDRTGELFF. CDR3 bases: TGTGCCTCCCGAGGGGACAGGGATAGAACCGGGGAGCTGTTTTTT.

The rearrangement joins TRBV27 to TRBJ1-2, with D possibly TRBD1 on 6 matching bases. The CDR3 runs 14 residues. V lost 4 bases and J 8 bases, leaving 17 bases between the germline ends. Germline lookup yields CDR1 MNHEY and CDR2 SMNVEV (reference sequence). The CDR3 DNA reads TGTGCCAGCAGTTCCGGGACACTCTCGAAGGGCTACACCTTC. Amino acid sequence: CASSSGTLSKGYTF.

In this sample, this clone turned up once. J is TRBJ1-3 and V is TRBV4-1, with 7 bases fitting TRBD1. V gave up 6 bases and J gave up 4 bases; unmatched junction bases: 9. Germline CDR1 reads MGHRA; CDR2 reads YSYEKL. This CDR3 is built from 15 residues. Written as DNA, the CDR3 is TGCGCCAGCAGTAGGACAGGTGGGGCAGGAAACACCATATATTTT. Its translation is CASSRTGGAGNTIYF.

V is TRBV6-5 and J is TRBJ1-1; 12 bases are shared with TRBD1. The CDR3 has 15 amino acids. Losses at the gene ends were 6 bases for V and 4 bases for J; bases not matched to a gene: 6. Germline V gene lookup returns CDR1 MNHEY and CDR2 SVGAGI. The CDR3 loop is CASREGTGGFTEAFF. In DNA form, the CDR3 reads TGTGCCAGCAGGGAGGGGACAGGGGGCTTCACTGAAGCTTTCTTT.

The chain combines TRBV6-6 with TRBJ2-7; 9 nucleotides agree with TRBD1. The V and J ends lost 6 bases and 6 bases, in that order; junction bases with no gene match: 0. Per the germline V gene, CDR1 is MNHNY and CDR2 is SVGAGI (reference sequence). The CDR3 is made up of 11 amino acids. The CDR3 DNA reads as TGTGCCAGCAGACAGGGGGCCGAGCAGTACTTC. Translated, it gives CASRQGAEQYF.

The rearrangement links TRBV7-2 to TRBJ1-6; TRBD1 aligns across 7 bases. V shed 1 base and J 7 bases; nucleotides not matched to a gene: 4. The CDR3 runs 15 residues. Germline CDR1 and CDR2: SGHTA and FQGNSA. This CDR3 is CASSLVEGANSPLHF. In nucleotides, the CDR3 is TGTGCCAGCAGCTTAGTTGAGGGGGCGAATTCACCCCTCCACTTT.

Here the CDR3 DNA reads TGTGCCAGCAGCAACAATCAGCCCCAGCATTTT. This translates into CASSNNQPQHF. J is TRBJ1-5 and V is TRBV6-1; no firm D call. V was shortened by 6 bases and J by 3 bases, with 3 bases between the two germline ends. The CDR3 is 11 amino acids. Germline assignment: CDR1 MNHNS and CDR2 SASEGT.

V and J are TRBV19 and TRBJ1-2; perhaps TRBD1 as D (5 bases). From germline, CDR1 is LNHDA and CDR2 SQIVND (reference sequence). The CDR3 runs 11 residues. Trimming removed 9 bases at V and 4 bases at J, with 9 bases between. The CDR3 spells CARGDSYGYTF. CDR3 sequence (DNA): TGTGCCAGAGGGGATAGCTATGGCTACACCTTC.

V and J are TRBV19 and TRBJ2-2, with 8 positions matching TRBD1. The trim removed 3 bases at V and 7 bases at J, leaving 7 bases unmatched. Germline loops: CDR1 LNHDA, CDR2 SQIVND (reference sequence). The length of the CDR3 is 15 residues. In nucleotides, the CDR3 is TGTGCCAGTAGTATCGGGAGCAGGGGGCGCGGGGAGCTGTTTTTT. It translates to CASSIGSRGRGELFF.

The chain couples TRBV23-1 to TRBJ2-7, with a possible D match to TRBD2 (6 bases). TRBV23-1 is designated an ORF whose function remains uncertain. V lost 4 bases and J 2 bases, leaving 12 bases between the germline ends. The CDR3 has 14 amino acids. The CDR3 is CASSPRGIPYEQYF. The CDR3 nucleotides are TGCGCCAGCAGTCCTCGCGGGATCCCCTACGAGCAGTACTTC.

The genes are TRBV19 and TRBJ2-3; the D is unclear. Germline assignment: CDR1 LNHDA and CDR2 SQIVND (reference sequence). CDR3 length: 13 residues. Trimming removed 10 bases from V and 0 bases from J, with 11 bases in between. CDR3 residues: CATHAPSTDTQYF. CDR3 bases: TGTGCCACCCATGCTCCTAGCACAGATACGCAGTATTTT.

The CDR3 spells CASSPSEGAYGYTF. CDR3 coding DNA: TGTGCCAGCTCACCCTCCGAGGGGGCCTATGGCTACACCTTC. V gene TRBV18 combines with J gene TRBJ1-2; 7 nucleotides line up with TRBD1. Trimming removed 3 bases from V and 4 bases from J; junction bases left unmatched: 5. The CDR3 contains 14 residues. Germline values: CDR1 KGHSH, CDR2 LQKENI.

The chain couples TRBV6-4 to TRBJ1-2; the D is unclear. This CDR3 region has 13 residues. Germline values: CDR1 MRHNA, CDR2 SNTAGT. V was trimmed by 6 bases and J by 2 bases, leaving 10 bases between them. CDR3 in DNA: TGTGCCAGCAGCCATGGACTAAACTATGGCTACACCTTC. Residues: CASSHGLNYGYTF.

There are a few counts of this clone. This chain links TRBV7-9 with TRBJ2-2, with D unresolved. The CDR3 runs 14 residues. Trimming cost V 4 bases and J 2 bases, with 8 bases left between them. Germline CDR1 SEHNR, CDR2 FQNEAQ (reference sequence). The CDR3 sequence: CASSSTQNTGELFF. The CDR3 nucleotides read TGTGCCAGCAGCTCTACGCAAAACACCGGGGAGCTGTTTTTT. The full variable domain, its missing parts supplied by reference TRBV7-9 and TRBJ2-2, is DTGVSQNPRHKITKRGQNVTFRCDPISEHNRLYWYRQTLGQGPEFLTYFQNEAQLEKSRLLSDRFSAERPKGSFSTLEIQRTEQGDSAMYLCASSSTQNTGELFFGEGSRLTVL.